This T cell receptor (beta chain) was found in a study of blood T cell repertoires in COVID-19. Background on the study: Samples taken during acute and convalescent COVID-19 were collected in the United States, Italy and Spain.

The ends lost 5 bases at V and 0 bases at J; junction bases unmatched: 10. From germline, CDR1 is LNHDA and CDR2 SQIVND (reference sequence). This CDR3 has 17 residues. In the original processing: Estimation of nucleated cell counts relied on the amplification of reference gene primers. TCRdb's table, derived via immunoSEQ multiplex PCR, lists solely in-frame clones and lacks some. V and J calls and clone size follow that table, whereas D and trimming were derived from the DNA. The profile shows 150,000 to 200,000 clones, more than 70% of them singletons. V is TRBV19 and J is TRBJ2-4; 7 bases are shared with TRBD1. Sequenced: peripheral blood. The sequence was collected from a man aged 40-55 years with active or convalescent COVID-19. The CDR3 loop reads CASSPETGPLAKNIQYF. DNA for the CDR3: TGTGCCAGTAGTCCGGAGACAGGGCCCTTAGCCAAAAACATTCAGTACTTC.